A selection of T cell receptor beta chains follows, all from one sample in a study of T cell repertoires in cytomegalovirus infection. Via MiXCR, TCRdb re-called the reads, giving one row per CDR3 protein. This table holds about 310,000 distinct CDR3 sequences, 15% to 20% found once. The sequencing input was PBMCs. The receptor source for this set is a human donor in good health (CMV status not recorded). Some clones in this sample may be carry-over from other donors' samples. Each CDR3 is given with its conserved first and last residue.

>15|TRBV24-1|TRBJ2-7
CATSDSGTGWDEQYF
>14|TRBV6-2/TRBV6-3|TRBJ1-5
CASNFAGYNQPQHF
>19|TRBV2|TRBJ2-7
CASSELALGQEYSSYEQYF
>12|TRBV29-1|TRBJ2-5
CSGRQGGETQYF
>15|TRBV20-1|TRBJ1-5
CSVRYGSGGDQPQHF
>13|TRBV2|TRBJ1-5
CASSVEDNQPQHF
>15|TRBV7-8|TRBJ2-5
CASSAEPDRGETQYF
>15|TRBV7-2|TRBJ2-5
CASSFAAGGIETQYF
>13|TRBV19|TRBJ2-7
CASSRDSPHEQYF
>14|TRBV6-6|TRBJ2-5
CASSLQGPGETQYF
>13|TRBV6-2/TRBV6-3|TRBJ1-1
CASSRGMNTEAFF
>13|TRBV24-1|TRBJ2-1
CATSGPGLNEQFF
>14|TRBV19|TRBJ1-5
CASRPGLSNQPQHF